Sequencing of this T cell receptor (beta chain) was carried out in a study of post-analysis software for immune sequencing data. The overall study: The study covered relapsing-remitting, secondary progressive and progressive-relapsing courses of multiple sclerosis.

This CDR3 is built from 13 residues. CDR1 SQVTM and CDR2 ANQGSEA come from the germline V gene. Unmatched junction bases numbered 4, after V lost 6 bases and J lost 4 bases. General study results and limits: People with multiple sclerosis had a significantly lower normalized Chao1 diversity than controls did. Compared with controls, patients had more of roughly five TRBV segments, including TRBV5-6, TRBV5-1 and TRBV20-1. F measure showed strong co-clustering of same-batch samples.

Unique molecular identifiers had been added to the TCR beta cDNA libraries. Once roughly 1 to 11 million T cells were used, approximately 470,000 cDNA molecules resulted. TCRdb reprocessed the PCR reads with MiXCR, giving one entry per CDR3 protein. The profile covers hundreds of thousands of distinct CDR3 sequences, with roughly 30% appearing a single time and roughly 0.54% taken by the ten largest. In regard to this clonotype: Its cognate antigen is unknown.

The sample consisted of blood. This sequence originates from a girl aged 5-17 years with multiple sclerosis. The chain uses TRBV29-1 and TRBJ2-2; TRBD1 agrees at 8 bases. This CDR3 reads CSVGDRSTGELFF. CDR3 nucleotide sequence: TGCAGCGTCGGGGACAGGTCCACCGGGGAGCTGTTTTTT.